This T cell receptor (beta chain) is from a study of technical replicates of blood from several donors. The method was immunoSEQ multiplex PCR; TCRdb's version includes in-frame clones alone and lacks a portion of them. The sample yields more than 70,000 clones, around 97% seen once. There are 12 residues in the CDR3. V lost 8 bases and J lost 4, with 12 bases in between. Germline V lookup: CDR1 SGHNT, CDR2 YYREEE (reference sequence). Sequencing was performed on T cells isolated from PBMCs. This receptor was identified in a human donor in good health. This chain joins TRBV5-4 and TRBJ1-1, with D tentatively TRBD1 (5 bases). The CDR3 sequence: CASTRDSTEAFF. CDR3 nucleotide sequence: TGTGCCAGTACCAGGGATAGCACTGAAGCTTTCTTT.